The clone carrying this T cell receptor beta chain was recorded only once. The antigen is undetermined. This record belongs to a study of shared clonotypes between healthy human individuals. In the study overall: Donors were two women and three men aged 18 to 49. Study-wide results and limits: Naive CD4 clonotypes overlapped across a few donors at roughly 5.1%.

The CDR3 loop spans 17 amino acids. Deletions cut 0 bases from V and 2 bases from J, with 15 bases between. CDR1 is SGHRS, CDR2 YFSETQ, per germline. TCRdb's copy holds only in-frame clones and misses some; the assay was immunoSEQ multiplex PCR. The table lists fewer than 1.6 million clones, approximately 98.5% of them singletons, with 0.3% to 0.45% in the top ten. The clonotype comes from a man aged 30-40 years in good health. Sequenced: naive CD4+ T cells sorted from blood. Subset given: CD45RA+ positively selected. J is TRBJ2-4 and V is TRBV5-1; D not certain. The CDR3 DNA reads TGCGCCAGCAGCTTGGTACCTCTAGAGCCCTCCAAAAACATTCAGTACTTC. The encoded protein is CASSLVPLEPSKNIQYF.